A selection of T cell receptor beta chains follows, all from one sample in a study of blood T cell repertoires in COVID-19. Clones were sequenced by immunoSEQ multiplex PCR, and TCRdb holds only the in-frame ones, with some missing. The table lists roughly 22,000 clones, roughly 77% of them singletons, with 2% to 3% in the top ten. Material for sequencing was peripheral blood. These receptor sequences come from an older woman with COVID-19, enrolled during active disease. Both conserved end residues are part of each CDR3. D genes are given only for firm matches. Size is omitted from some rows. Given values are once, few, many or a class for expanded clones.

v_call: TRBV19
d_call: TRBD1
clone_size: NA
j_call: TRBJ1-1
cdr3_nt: TGTGCCAGTAGTGCCTCACCGGGACAGGGGAACACTGAAGCTTTCTTT
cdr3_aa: CASSASPGQGNTEAFF

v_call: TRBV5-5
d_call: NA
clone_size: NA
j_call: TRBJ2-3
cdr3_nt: TGTGCCAGCAGTGCCCCTGGTGGGGCCGCGCAGTATTTT
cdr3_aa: CASSAPGGAAQYF

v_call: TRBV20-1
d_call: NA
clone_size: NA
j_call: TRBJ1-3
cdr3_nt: TGCAGTGCGGGCGGGGGCCACACCATATATTTT
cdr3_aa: CSAGGGHTIYF

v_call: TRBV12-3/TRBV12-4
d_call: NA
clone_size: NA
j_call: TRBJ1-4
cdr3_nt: TGTGCCAGCAGTTTGAGTGAAAAACTGTTTTTT
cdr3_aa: CASSLSEKLFF

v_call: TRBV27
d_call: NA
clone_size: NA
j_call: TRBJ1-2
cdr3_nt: TGTGCCAGCAGACCCACCCGGGGGGATGGCTACACCTTC
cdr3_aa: CASRPTRGDGYTF

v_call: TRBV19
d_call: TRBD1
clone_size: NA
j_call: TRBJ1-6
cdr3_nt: TGTGCCAGTAGGGACAGGGCAAATTCACCCCTCCACTTT
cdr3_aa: CASRDRANSPLHF

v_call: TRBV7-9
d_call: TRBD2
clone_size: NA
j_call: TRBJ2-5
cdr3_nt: TGTGCCAGCAGCCCTTACGGGGGGGCTGGGGAGACCCAGTACTTC
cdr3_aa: CASSPYGGAGETQYF

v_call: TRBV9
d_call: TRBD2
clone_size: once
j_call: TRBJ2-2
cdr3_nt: TGTGCCAGCAGTTCGCGGGGGGCCGGAACCGGGGAGCTGTTTTTT
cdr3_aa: CASSSRGAGTGELFF

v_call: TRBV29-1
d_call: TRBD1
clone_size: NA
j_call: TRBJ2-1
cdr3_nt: TGCAGTCACCAGGACAGGTTTCACAATGAGCAGTTCTTC
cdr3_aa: CSHQDRFHNEQFF

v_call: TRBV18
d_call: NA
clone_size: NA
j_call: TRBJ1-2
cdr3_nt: TGTGCCAGCTCGCGGGGGCAAATGGCGTATGGCTACACCTTC
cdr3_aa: CASSRGQMAYGYTF

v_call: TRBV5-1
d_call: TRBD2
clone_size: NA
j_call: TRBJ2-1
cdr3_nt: TGCGCCAGCAGCGCATTCGGACTAGCCTCCTACAATGAGCAGTTCTTC
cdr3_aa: CASSAFGLASYNEQFF

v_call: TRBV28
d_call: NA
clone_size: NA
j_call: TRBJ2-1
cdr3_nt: TGTGCCAGCACGGGGGGCGGAGGGGCGCTCTCCTACAATGAGCAGTTCTTC
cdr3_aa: CASTGGGGALSYNEQFF

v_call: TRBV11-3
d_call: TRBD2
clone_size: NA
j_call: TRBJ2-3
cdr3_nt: TGTGCCAGCAGCCCCCGGGACTACACAGATACGCAGTATTTT
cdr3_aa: CASSPRDYTDTQYF

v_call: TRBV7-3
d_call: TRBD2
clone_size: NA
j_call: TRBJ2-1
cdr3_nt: TGTGCCAGCAGCCCGGGGGGAGCGGGTTACAATGAGCAGTTCTTC
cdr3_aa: CASSPGGAGYNEQFF

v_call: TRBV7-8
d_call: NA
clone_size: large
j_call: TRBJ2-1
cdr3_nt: TGTGCCAGCAGCTTAGGGGGAGAGGGAAATGAGCAGTTCTTC
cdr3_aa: CASSLGGEGNEQFF

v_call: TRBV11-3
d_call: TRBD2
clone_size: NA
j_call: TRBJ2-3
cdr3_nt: TGTGCCAGCAGCTTAGACGGGAGGCCCGGGGGTACGCAGTATTTT
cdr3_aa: CASSLDGRPGGTQYF

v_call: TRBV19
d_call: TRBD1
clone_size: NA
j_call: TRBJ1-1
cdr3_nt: TGTGCCAGTAGTAGTCCCGGGACAGGGAACACTGAAGCTTTCTTT
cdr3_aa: CASSSPGTGNTEAFF

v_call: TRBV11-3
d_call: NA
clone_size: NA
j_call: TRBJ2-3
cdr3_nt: TGTGCCAGCAGCTTAGAGGCGAGCGGCACAGATACGCAGTATTTT
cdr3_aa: CASSLEASGTDTQYF

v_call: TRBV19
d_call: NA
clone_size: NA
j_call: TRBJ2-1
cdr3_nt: TGTGCCAGTAGTATTGACAGACTGTACTACAATGAGCAGTTCTTC
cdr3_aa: CASSIDRLYYNEQFF

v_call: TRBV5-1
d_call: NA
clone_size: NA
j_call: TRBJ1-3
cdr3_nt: TGCGCCAGCAGCTTGGCCGACAGGAGCTCTGGAAACACCATATATTTT
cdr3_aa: CASSLADRSSGNTIYF

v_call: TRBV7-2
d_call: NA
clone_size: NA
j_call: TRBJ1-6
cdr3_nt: TGTGCCAGCAGCCCAGAGGGAGATTCACCCCTCCACTTT
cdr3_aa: CASSPEGDSPLHF

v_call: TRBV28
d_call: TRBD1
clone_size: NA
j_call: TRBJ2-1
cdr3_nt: TGTGCCAGCGTAACCGGGACAGGGTCGAATGAGCAGTTCTTC
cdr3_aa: CASVTGTGSNEQFF

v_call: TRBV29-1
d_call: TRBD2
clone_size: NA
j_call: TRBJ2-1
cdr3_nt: TGCAGCGTCGTCGTACTAGCGGACGGTGAGCAGTTCTTC
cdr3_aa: CSVVVLADGEQFF

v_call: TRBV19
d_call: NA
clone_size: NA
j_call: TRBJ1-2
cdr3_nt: TGTGCCAGTACCCGGGGTGAAGTTGGGATCTATGGCTACACCTTC
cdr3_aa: CASTRGEVGIYGYTF

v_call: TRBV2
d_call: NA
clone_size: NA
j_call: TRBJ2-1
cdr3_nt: TGTGCCAGCAGGTCAAGCGATGAGCAGTTCTTC
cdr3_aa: CASRSSDEQFF

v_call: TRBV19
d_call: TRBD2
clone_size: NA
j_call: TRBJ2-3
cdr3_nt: TGTGCCAGTAGTATTAGCGGGGGATCGGCAGATACGCAGTATTTT
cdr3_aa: CASSISGGSADTQYF

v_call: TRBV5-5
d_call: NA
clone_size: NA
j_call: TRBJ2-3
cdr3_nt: TGTGCCAGCAGCTTTGCTAGCTCGGCTGATACGCAGTATTTT
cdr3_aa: CASSFASSADTQYF

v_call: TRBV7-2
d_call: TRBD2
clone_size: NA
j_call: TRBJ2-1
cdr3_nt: TGTGCCAGCAGCTACCGACTAGCGGGTTCGCCGATGGAGTTCTTC
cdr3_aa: CASSYRLAGSPMEFF

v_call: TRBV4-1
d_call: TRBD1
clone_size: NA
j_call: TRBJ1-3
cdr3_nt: TGCGCCAGCAGCCAAGGACAGGGGGACCCCCTTAGGGGAAACACCATATATTTT
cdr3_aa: CASSQGQGDPLRGNTIYF

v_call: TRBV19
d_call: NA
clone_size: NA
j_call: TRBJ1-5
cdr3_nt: TGTGCCAGTGTCGACCGGGGGTTCAATCAGCCCCAGCATTTT
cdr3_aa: CASVDRGFNQPQHF

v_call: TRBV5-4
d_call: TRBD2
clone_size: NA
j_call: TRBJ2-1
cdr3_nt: TGTGCCAGCAGCTTGGCCGTTCGCCTAGCGGGACCAAGCTCCTACAATGAGCAGTTCTTC
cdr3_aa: CASSLAVRLAGPSSYNEQFF

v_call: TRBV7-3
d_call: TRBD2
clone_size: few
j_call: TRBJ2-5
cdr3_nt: TGTGCCAGCAGCTTAAATCCAGCGGGGGGGCCGGAGACCCAGTACTTC
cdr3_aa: CASSLNPAGGPETQYF

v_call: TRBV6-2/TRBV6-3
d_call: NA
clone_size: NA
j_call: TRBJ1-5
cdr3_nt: TGTGCCAGCAGTGTTCAGGGGCTGGGCAATCAGCCCCAGCATTTT
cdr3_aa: CASSVQGLGNQPQHF

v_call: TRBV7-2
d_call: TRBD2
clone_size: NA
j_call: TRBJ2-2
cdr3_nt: TGTGCCAGCAGCTTAGCCTCTAGCGGGGGGGTTTCTGGGGAGCTGTTTTTT
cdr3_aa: CASSLASSGGVSGELFF

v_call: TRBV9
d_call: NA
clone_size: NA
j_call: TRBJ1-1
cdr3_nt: TGTGCCAGCAGCGCATTGTTGAACACTGAAGCTTTCTTT
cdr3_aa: CASSALLNTEAFF

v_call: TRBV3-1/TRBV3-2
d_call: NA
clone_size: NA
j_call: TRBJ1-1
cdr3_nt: TGTGCCAGCGGGCAGACCTGGCCGAACACTGAAGCTTTCTTT
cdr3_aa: CASGQTWPNTEAFF

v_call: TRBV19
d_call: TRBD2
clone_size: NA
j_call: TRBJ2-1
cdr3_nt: TGTGCCAGTGGTAAGCGGGAGGGTTTCTACAATGAGCAGTTCTTC
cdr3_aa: CASGKREGFYNEQFF

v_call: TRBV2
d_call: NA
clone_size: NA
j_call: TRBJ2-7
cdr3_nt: TGTGCCAGCAGTTTTAGTACAGGTACCGAGCAGTACTTC
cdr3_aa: CASSFSTGTEQYF

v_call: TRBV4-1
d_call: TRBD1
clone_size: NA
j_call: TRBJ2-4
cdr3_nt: TGCGCCAGCAGCCAAGATTGGCGACAGGGAACCGAAAACATTCAGTACTTC
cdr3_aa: CASSQDWRQGTENIQYF

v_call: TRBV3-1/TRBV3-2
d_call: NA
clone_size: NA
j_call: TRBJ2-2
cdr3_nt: TGTGCCAGCAGCCAAGATCGGCAGGGCGGGGAGCTGTTTTTT
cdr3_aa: CASSQDRQGGELFF

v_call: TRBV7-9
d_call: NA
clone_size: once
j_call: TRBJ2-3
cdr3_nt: TGTGCCAGCAGACCTACTAGCACAGATACGCAGTATTTT
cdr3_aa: CASRPTSTDTQYF

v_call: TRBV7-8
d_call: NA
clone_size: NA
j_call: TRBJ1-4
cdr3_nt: TGTGCCAGCAGCTTATATTTATTGAGGGCGGCAACTAATGAAAAACTGTTTTTT
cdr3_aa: CASSLYLLRAATNEKLFF

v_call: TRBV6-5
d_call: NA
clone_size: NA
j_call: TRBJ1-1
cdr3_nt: TGTGCCAGCAGCCAGACAGCCTTGACCACTGAAGCTTTCTTT
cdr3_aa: CASSQTALTTEAFF

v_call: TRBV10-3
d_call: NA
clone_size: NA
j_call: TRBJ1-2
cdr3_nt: TGTGCCATCAGTGGTGGCCCACCCCGGGACTATGGCTACACCTTC
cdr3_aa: CAISGGPPRDYGYTF

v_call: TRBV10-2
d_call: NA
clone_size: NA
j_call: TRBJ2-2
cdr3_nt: TGCGCCAGCAGTGAGTCGAGAGGGTCTGGGGGGAAGCCGAACACCGGGGAGCTGTTTTTT
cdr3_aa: CASSESRGSGGKPNTGELFF

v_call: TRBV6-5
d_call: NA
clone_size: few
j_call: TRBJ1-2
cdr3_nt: TGTGCCAGCATCCCAGGGTATTTCTATGGCTACACCTTC
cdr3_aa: CASIPGYFYGYTF